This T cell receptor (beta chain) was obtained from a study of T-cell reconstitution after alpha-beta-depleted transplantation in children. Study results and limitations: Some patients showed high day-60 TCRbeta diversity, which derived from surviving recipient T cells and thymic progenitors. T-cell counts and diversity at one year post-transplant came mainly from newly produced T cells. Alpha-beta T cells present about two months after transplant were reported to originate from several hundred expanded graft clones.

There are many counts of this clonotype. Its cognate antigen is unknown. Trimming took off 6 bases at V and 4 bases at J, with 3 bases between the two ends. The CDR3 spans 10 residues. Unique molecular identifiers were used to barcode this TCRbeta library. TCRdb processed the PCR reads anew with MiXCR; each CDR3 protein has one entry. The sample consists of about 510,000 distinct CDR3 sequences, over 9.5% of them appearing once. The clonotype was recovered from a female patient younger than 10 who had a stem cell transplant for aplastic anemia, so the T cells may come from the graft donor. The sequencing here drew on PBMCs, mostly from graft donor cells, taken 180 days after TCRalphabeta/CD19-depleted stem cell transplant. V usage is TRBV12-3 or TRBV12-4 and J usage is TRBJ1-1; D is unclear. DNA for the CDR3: TGTGCCAGCAGCCGCACTGAAGCTTTCTTT. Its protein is CASSRTEAFF.